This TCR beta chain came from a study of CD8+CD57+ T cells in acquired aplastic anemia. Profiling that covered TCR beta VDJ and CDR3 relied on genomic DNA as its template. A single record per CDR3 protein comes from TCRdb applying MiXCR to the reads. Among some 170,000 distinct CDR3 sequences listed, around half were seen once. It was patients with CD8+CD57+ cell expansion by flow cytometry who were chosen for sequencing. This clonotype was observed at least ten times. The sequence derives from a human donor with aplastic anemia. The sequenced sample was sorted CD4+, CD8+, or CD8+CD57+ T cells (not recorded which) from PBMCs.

The CDR3 here is CASSSNLQTQYF. CDR3 nucleotides: TGTGCCAGCAGCTCCAATCTACAGACCCAGTACTTC. The chain recombines TRBV7-9 with TRBJ2-5; D is undetermined. The CDR3 has 12 residues. The germline V gene encodes CDR1 SEHNR and CDR2 FQNEAQ (reference sequence). Between the trimmed V and J ends, which lost 4 bases and 6 bases, there was a span of 9 bases.